A selection of T cell receptor beta chains follows, all from one sample in a study. TCRdb independently ran MiXCR on the 5' RACE reads; one entry per CDR3 protein. The profile shows roughly 20,000 distinct CDR3 sequences, less than 40% of them singletons. The sample consisted of tumor-infiltrating naive CD4+ T cells sorted from the breast tumor. All receptors come from a female donor with breast cancer. The CDR3 runs from the conserved cysteine through the conserved F or W. The D gene is left open where the match is weak. The listing skips clone size in some rows; elsewhere it reads once, few, many or a size class.

clone_size,v_call,j_call,d_call,cdr3_aa,cdr3_nt
many,TRBV20-1,TRBJ2-1,TRBD2,CSARTLAGGHNEQFF,TGCAGTGCTAGGACCCTAGCGGGAGGCCACAATGAGCAGTTCTTC
.,TRBV24-1,TRBJ2-1,.,CATSDGGNEQFF,TGTGCCACCAGCGATGGTGGAAATGAGCAGTTCTTC
.,TRBV20-1,TRBJ2-3,.,CSARENRFGDGTDTQYF,TGCAGTGCTAGAGAAAATCGGTTCGGGGACGGCACAGATACGCAGTATTTT
many,TRBV6-5,TRBJ1-5,.,CASRDLAGGNQPQHF,TGTGCCAGCAGAGACCTCGCAGGGGGCAATCAGCCCCAGCATTTT
.,TRBV10-1,TRBJ2-1,TRBD2,CASSEVSGSGEQFF,TGCGCCAGCAGTGAGGTTAGCGGGAGTGGTGAGCAGTTCTTC
.,TRBV19,TRBJ2-1,.,CASSIDSYNEQFF,TGTGCCAGTAGTATTGACTCCTACAATGAGCAGTTCTTC
many,TRBV5-1,TRBJ1-5,.,CASSSEGHSNQPQHF,TGCGCCAGCAGTAGCGAGGGACATAGCAATCAGCCCCAGCATTTT
medium-sized,TRBV12-3/TRBV12-4,TRBJ1-5,.,CASSLQGNQPQHF,TGTGCCAGCAGTTTACAGGGGAATCAGCCCCAGCATTTT
.,TRBV6-5,TRBJ2-7,.,CASSAIGTSSYEQYF,TGTGCCAGCAGTGCCATCGGGACGTCCTCCTACGAGCAGTACTTC
many,TRBV6-2/TRBV6-3,TRBJ1-2,TRBD1,CASSYSGQAYGYTF,TGTGCCAGCAGTTACTCGGGACAGGCTTATGGCTACACCTTC
.,TRBV6-5,TRBJ2-7,TRBD2,CASSEREGYEQYF,TGTGCCAGCAGCGAGCGGGAGGGTTACGAGCAGTACTTC
few,TRBV6-6,TRBJ2-4,.,CASSYSGFLAKNTQYF,TGTGCCAGCAGTTACTCGGGTTTTTTAGCCAAAAACACTCAGTACTTC
few,TRBV3-1,TRBJ1-2,.,CASSQGFGRARGGYTF,TGTGCCAGCAGCCAAGGGTTCGGTAGGGCCCGCGGGGGCTACACCTTC
.,TRBV20-1,TRBJ2-2,.,CSASRGLAQTGELFF,TGCAGTGCTAGTCGAGGTCTAGCACAGACCGGGGAGCTGTTTTTT
.,TRBV30,TRBJ2-7,TRBD2,CACSGIAGVYEQYF,TGTGCCTGCAGTGGTATAGCGGGAGTATACGAGCAGTACTTC
medium-sized,TRBV4-1,TRBJ2-3,TRBD1,CASSQERGQGVDTQYF,TGCGCCAGCAGCCAAGAGAGGGGACAGGGTGTTGATACGCAGTATTTT
once,TRBV20-1,TRBJ2-7,TRBD1,CSARDRVTYEQYF,TGCAGTGCTAGGGACAGGGTGACCTACGAGCAGTACTTC
few,TRBV3-1,TRBJ2-1,TRBD1,CASSQDVRTGGLEQFF,TGTGCCAGCAGCCAAGATGTTAGGACAGGGGGCCTTGAGCAGTTCTTC
.,TRBV7-2,TRBJ2-1,.,CASSPRRGRGHNEQFF,TGTGCCAGCAGCCCGCGACGCGGTAGGGGTCACAATGAGCAGTTCTTC
few,TRBV7-8,TRBJ1-5,.,CASSPTRDSSNQPQHF,TGTGCCAGCAGCCCAACCCGCGACAGTAGCAATCAGCCCCAGCATTTT
.,TRBV7-8,TRBJ1-1,TRBD1,CASSFRGQVEAFF,TGTGCCAGCAGCTTCAGGGGGCAGGTTGAAGCTTTCTTT
many,TRBV2,TRBJ1-3,.,CASSEWGNLSSGNTIYF,TGTGCCAGCAGTGAATGGGGAAACTTGAGCTCTGGAAACACCATATATTTT
.,TRBV5-1,TRBJ1-2,.,CASSSGTFAGNTF,TGCGCCAGCAGTTCCGGGACGTTCGCTGGAAACACCTTC
few,TRBV27,TRBJ2-1,.,CASSLGDGDNEQFF,TGTGCCAGCAGTTTGGGAGACGGTGACAATGAGCAGTTCTTC
many,TRBV5-1,TRBJ1-4,.,CASSLEGRTDEKLFF,TGCGCCAGCAGCTTGGAGGGGCGGACAGATGAAAAACTGTTTTTT
many,TRBV5-1,TRBJ2-1,.,CASRRAMSSYNEQFF,TGCGCCAGTCGGCGGGCTATGAGCTCCTACAATGAGCAGTTCTTC
.,TRBV6-6,TRBJ1-1,.,CASSHDSEAFF,TGTGCCAGCAGTCATGACAGTGAAGCTTTCTTT
medium-sized,TRBV5-1,TRBJ1-1,.,CASSPGHVGNTEAFF,TGCGCCAGCAGCCCGGGGCATGTGGGGAACACTGAAGCTTTCTTT